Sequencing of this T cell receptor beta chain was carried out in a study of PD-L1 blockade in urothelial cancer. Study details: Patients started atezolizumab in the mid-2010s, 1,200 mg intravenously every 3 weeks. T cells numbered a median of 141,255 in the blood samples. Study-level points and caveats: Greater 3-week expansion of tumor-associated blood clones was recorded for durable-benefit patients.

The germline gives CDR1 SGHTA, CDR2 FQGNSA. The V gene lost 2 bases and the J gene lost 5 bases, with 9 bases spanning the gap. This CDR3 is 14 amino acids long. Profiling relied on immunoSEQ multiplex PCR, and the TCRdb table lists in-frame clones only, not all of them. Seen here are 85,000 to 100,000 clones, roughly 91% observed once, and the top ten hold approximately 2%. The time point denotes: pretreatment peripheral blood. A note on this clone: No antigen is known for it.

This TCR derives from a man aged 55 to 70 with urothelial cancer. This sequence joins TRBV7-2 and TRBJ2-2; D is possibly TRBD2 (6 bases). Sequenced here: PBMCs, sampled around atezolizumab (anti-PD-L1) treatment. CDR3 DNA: TGTGCCAGCAGCTTAATAGGGAGGACCGGGGAGCTGTTTTTT. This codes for CASSLIGRTGELFF.